The T cell receptor beta chain under discussion was sequenced for a study of healthy donors' naive CD4 and CD8 T cells. This clonotype occurred a few times. Starting from approximately 500 ng of total RNA, TCR libraries were made with linear amplification. TCRdb processed the reads anew with MiXCR; each CDR3 protein has one entry. The sample gives roughly 200,000 distinct CDR3 sequences, over 60% of which show up once; more than 2% is in the top ten. The germline CDR1 and CDR2 sequences are SGHVS and FQNEAQ. The CDR3 is made up of 17 amino acids. V shed 1 base and J shed 1 base, with 14 bases lying between them.

This chain joins TRBV7-8 and TRBJ1-5; D uncertain. The receptor's source is a pool of human donors in good health; the sample pools cells from several healthy donors. The material sequenced was naive CD4+ and CD8+ T cells sorted from blood, pooled from several donors. CDR3 amino acids: CASSLEQREFSNQPQHF. In nucleotides, the CDR3 is TGTGCCAGCAGCTTAGAACAGCGGGAGTTCAGCAATCAGCCCCAGCATTTT.